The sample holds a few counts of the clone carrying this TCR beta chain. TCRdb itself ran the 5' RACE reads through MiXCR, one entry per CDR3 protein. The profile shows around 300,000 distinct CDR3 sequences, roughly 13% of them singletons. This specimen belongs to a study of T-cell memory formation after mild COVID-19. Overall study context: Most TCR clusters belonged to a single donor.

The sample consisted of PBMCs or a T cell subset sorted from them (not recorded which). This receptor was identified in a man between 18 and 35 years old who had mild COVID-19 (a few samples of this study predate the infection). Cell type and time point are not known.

The DNA of the CDR3 is TGTGCCAGCAGCACAGGGACAGGAGGGCTGGCCCAGCATTTT. It specifies CASSTGTGGLAQHF. The chain carries TRBV7-9 and TRBJ1-5; 8 bases are a match to TRBD1. CDR1 and CDR2 (germline): SEHNR, FQNEAQ (reference sequence). There are 14 residues in the CDR3. Trimming at V came to 5 bases and at J to 11 bases, leaving 11 bases not matched to a gene.